The 14 T cell receptor beta chains in this list originate from one sample, sequenced in a study of blood T cell repertoires in COVID-19. TCRdb's copy holds only in-frame clones and misses some; the assay was immunoSEQ multiplex PCR. Found here are 400,000 to 450,000 clones, around 90% of them singletons; the top ten hold more than 0.7%. Sequencing was done on a sample of peripheral blood. The receptors were gathered from a man aged 18 to 29 with COVID-19, enrolled during active disease.

V usage is TRBV11-1 and J usage is TRBJ2-1; D call uncertain. Trimming pared 0 bases from V and 8 bases from J, leaving 17 bases between. CDR1 and CDR2 (germline): SGHAT, FQDESV (reference sequence). The CDR3 totals 16 residues. The chain's CDR3 is CASSLAQAPWIDEQFF. CDR3 sequence (DNA): TGTGCCAGCAGCTTAGCGCAGGCTCCCTGGATAGATGAGCAGTTCTTC.

The J gene is TRBJ1-3, the V gene TRBV19; 7 bases are shared with TRBD1. CDR1 is LNHDA and CDR2 is SQIVND in the germline V gene (reference sequence). CDR3 length: 14 amino acids. V was clipped by 4 bases and J by 4 bases; unmatched bases: 4. DNA for the CDR3: TGTGCCAGTAGTAGTACAGGGGCGGGAAACACCATATATTTT. Its protein product is CASSSTGAGNTIYF.

V is TRBV30 and J is TRBJ2-1; weak D call: TRBD2 (5 bases). CDR1 is GTSNPN and CDR2 is SVGIG in the germline V gene (reference sequence). This CDR3 is 14 amino acids long. V lost 2 bases, J lost 0 bases, and 8 bases lay in between. The CDR3 DNA is TGTGCCTGGAGTTCGGGATCCTCCTACAATGAGCAGTTCTTC. It encodes CAWSSGSSYNEQFF.

This chain joins TRBV19 and TRBJ1-5, with no clear D. With 7 bases removed from V and 0 bases from J, the gap between germline ends came to 25 bases. The length of the CDR3 is 19 residues. Germline loops: CDR1 LNHDA, CDR2 SQIVND (reference sequence). The CDR3 sequence: CASNFPAGSGLYSNQPQHF. In DNA, the CDR3 is TGTGCCAGTAATTTCCCGGCCGGGTCCGGTCTATATAGCAATCAGCCCCAGCATTTT.

V and J are TRBV24-1 and TRBJ2-7, with unresolved D. The V and J ends lost 4 bases and 6 bases respectively, with 12 bases between them. Germline V gene sequence: CDR1 KGHDR, CDR2 SFDVKD. The CDR3 runs to 13 residues. CDR3: CATSDNTVSEQYF. The DNA of the CDR3 is TGTGCCACCAGTGACAATACTGTCTCCGAGCAGTACTTC.

The chain recombines TRBV18 with TRBJ2-1; the match to TRBD2 covers 8 bases. Germline loops: CDR1 KGHSH, CDR2 LQKENI. There are 14 residues in the CDR3. V shed 6 bases and J 7 bases; nucleotides not matched to a gene: 8. CDR3 in DNA: TGTGCCAGCTCTAGCGGGGCCGTGGGAAATGAGCAGTTCTTC. It translates to CASSSGAVGNEQFF.

The CDR3 sequence is CASSLGTAQETQYF. The DNA of the CDR3 is TGTGCCAGCAGCTTAGGGACAGCCCAAGAGACCCAGTACTTC. The chain joins TRBV7-7 to TRBJ2-5; D perhaps matches TRBD1 (6 bases). The germline V and J ends were trimmed by 1 base and 1 base, with 7 bases remaining between them. Germline CDR1 and CDR2: SSHAT and FNYEAQ (reference sequence). This CDR3 is built from 14 residues.

The chain is built from TRBV10-3 and TRBJ2-1, with 10 nucleotides matching TRBD2. The CDR3 length is 15 residues. CDR1 is ENHRY and CDR2 is SYGVKD in the germline V gene. After removal of 2 bases from V and 4 bases from J, the junction contained 2 bases not matched to a gene. The DNA of the CDR3 is TGTGCCATCAGTGAGACTAGCGGGACTTACAATGAGCAGTTCTTC. As protein: CAISETSGTYNEQFF.

The V gene is TRBV4-1, the J gene TRBJ2-1; 10 positions match TRBD1. The trim removed 0 bases at V and 8 bases at J, leaving 7 bases unmatched. Looked up from germline, CDR1 is MGHRA and CDR2 is YSYEKL. The CDR3 runs to 16 residues. The CDR3 spells CASSQEPGQGLHEQFF. DNA for the CDR3: TGCGCCAGCAGCCAAGAGCCGGGACAGGGGCTTCATGAGCAGTTCTTC.

This sequence joins TRBV2 and TRBJ2-1; weak D call: TRBD2 (7 bases). Germline CDR1 is SNHLY and CDR2 is FYNNEI. The CDR3 consists of 12 residues. V was clipped by 6 bases and J by 8 bases, with 11 bases between them. CDR3 bases: TGTGCCAGCAGACAAGGGGGGGATGAGCAGTTCTTC. It translates to CASRQGGDEQFF.

V and J are TRBV2 and TRBJ1-5, with TRBD1 matching 7 bases. This CDR3 has 15 amino acids. CDR1 and CDR2 (germline): SNHLY, FYNNEI. V lost 7 bases, J lost 3 bases, and 9 bases stayed unmatched. CDR3 in amino acids: CASTKSGTDNQPQHF. The DNA of the CDR3 is TGTGCCAGCACCAAAAGTGGGACAGACAATCAGCCCCAGCATTTT.

CDR3 sequence (DNA): TGTGCCAGCAGCTTAAATCCTCTTGAGGCCACTGAAGCTTTCTTT. Its translation: CASSLNPLEATEAFF. The chain has TRBV7-6 and TRBJ1-1; D unresolved. V lost 2 bases, J lost 4 bases, and 14 bases lay in between. Looked up from germline, CDR1 is SGHVS and CDR2 is FNYEAQ. This CDR3 region has 15 residues. The full variable domain, rest sourced from reference TRBV7-6 and TRBJ1-1, is GAGVSQSPRYKVTKRGQDVALRCDPISGHVSLYWYRQALGQGPEFLTYFNYEAQQDKSGLPNDRFSAERPEGSISTLTIQRTEQRDSAMYRCASSLNPLEATEAFFGQGTRLTVV.

CDR3 amino acids: CASSPGLQSYEQYF. The CDR3 nucleotides are TGTGCCAGCTCACCAGGGCTGCAGTCCTACGAGCAGTACTTC. This chain uses TRBV18 with TRBJ2-7, with D unclear. Trimming stripped 2 bases from V and 1 base from J, with 9 bases between. Germline V gives CDR1 KGHSH, CDR2 LQKENI. The CDR3 is 14 residues long. Supplemented by reference TRBV18 and TRBJ2-7, the full variable domain reads NAGVMQNPRHLVRRRGQEARLRCSPMKGHSHVYWYRQLPEEGLKFMVYLQKENIIDESGMPKERFSAEFPKEGPSILRIQQVVRGDSAAYFCASSPGLQSYEQYFGPGTRLTVT.

This clone was observed a single time. The chain has TRBV5-5 and TRBJ2-3; no definite D call. From germline, CDR1 is SGHKS and CDR2 YYEKEE (reference sequence). V lost 4 bases and J 6 bases, leaving 12 bases between the germline ends. The CDR3 sequence is 13 residues long. The CDR3 coding sequence is TGTGCCAGCAGCCCCGAACCACGGGATACGCAGTATTTT. Translation gives CASSPEPRDTQYF.